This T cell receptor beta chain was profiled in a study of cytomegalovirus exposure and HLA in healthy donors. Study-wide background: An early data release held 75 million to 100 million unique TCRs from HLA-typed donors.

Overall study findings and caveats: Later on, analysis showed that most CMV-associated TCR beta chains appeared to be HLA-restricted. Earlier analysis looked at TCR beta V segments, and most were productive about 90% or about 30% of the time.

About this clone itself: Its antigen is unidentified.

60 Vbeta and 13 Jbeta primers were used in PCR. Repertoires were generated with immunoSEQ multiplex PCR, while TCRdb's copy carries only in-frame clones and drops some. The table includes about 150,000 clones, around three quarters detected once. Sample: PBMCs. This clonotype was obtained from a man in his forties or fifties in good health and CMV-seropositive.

In DNA form, the CDR3 reads TGCGCCAGCAGCTTGGAAACAGGGCTTTCACCCCTCCACTTT. It is translated as CASSLETGLSPLHF. This rearrangement joins TRBV5-1 to TRBJ1-6, with D possibly matching TRBD1 (6 bases). Trimming removed 0 bases from V and 9 bases from J, with 10 bases in between. The CDR3 spans 14 residues. CDR1 and CDR2 from the germline V gene are SGHRS and YFSETQ. The complete variable domain, with remaining parts taken from reference TRBV5-1 and TRBJ1-6, reads KAGVTQTPRYLIKTRGQQVTLSCSPISGHRSVSWYQQTPGQGLQFLFEYFSETQRNKGNFPGRFSGRQFSNSRSEMNVSTLELGDSALYLCASSLETGLSPLHFGNGTRLTVT.